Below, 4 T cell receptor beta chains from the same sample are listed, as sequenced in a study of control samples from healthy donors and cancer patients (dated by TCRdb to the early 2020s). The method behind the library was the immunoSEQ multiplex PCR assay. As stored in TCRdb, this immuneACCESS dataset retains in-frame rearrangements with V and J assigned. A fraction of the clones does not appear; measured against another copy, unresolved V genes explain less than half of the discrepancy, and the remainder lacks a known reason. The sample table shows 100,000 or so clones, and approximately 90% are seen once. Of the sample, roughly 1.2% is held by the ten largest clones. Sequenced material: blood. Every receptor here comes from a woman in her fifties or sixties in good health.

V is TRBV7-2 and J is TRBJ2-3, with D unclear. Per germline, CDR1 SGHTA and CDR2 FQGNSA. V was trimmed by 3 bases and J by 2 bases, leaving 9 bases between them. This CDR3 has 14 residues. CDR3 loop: CASSFEVYTDTQYF. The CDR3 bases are TGTGCCAGCAGCTTCGAGGTGTACACAGATACGCAGTATTTT.

In DNA form, the CDR3 reads TGTGCCAGCAGCCAAGTCCCCTCCAGTCCGCAGTATTTT. Its translation: CASSQVPSSPQYF. V usage is TRBV3-1 (or the pseudogene TRBV3-2) and J usage is TRBJ2-3; D is unclear. The germline V and J ends were trimmed by 1 base and 10 bases, with 12 bases remaining between them. Germline CDR1 reads LGHDT; CDR2 reads YNNKEL (reference sequence). There are 13 residues in the CDR3.

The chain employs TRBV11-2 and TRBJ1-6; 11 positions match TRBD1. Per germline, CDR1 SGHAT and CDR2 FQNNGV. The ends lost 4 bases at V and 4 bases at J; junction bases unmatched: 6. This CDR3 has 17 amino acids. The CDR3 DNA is TGTGCCAGCAGCTCTCGGACAGGGGGCGCTTATAATTCACCCCTCCACTTT. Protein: CASSSRTGGAYNSPLHF. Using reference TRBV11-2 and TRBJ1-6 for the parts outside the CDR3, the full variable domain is EAGVAQSPRYKIIEKRQSVAFWCNPISGHATLYWYQQILGQGPKLLIQFQNNGVVDDSQLPKDRFSAERLKGVDSTLKIQPAKLEDSAVYLCASSSRTGGAYNSPLHFGNGTRLTVT.

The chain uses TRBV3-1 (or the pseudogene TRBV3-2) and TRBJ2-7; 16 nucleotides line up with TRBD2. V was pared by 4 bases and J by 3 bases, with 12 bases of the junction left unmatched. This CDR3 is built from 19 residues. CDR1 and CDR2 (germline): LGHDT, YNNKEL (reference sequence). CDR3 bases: TGTGCCAGCAGCCCGACCGGGGGACTAGCGGGGGGGCTAGACTACGAGCAGTACTTC. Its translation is CASSPTGGLAGGLDYEQYF.